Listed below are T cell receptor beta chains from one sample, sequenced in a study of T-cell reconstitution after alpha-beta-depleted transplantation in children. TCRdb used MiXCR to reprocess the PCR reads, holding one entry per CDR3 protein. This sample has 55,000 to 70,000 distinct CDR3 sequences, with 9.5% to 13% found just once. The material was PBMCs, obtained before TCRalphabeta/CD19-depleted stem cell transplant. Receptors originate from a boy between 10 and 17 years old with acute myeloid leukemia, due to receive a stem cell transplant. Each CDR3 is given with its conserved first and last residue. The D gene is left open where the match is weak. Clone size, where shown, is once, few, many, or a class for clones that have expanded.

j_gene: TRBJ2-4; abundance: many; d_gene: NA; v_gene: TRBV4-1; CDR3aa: CASSQGSTGAKNIQYF; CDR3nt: TGCGCCAGCAGCCAGGGATCAACAGGAGCCAAAAACATTCAGTACTTC
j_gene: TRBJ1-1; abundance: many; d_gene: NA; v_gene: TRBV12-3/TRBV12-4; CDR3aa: CASSLSGDHTEAFF; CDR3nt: TGTGCCAGCAGTTTATCAGGGGATCACACTGAAGCTTTCTTT
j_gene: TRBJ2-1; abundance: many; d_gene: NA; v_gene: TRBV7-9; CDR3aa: CASSSDSWNNEQFF; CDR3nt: TGTGCCAGCAGCTCCGACTCCTGGAACAATGAGCAGTTCTTC
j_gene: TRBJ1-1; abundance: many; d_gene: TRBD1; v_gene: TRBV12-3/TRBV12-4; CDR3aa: CASSPRGQEAFF; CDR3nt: TGTGCCAGCAGTCCGAGGGGGCAGGAGGCTTTCTTT
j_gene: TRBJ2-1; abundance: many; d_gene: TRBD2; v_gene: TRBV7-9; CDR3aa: CASRSAGGAYNEQFF; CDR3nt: TGTGCCAGCAGATCCGCGGGGGGGGCCTACAATGAGCAGTTCTTC
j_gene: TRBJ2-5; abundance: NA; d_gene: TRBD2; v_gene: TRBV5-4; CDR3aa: CASSLRLAGFGTQYF; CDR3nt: TGTGCCAGCAGCTTGCGCCTAGCGGGGTTTGGGACCCAGTACTTC
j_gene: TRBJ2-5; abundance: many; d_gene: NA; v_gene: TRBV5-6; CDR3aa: CASSSFLQETQYF; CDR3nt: TGTGCCAGCAGCTCTTTCCTTCAAGAGACCCAGTACTTC
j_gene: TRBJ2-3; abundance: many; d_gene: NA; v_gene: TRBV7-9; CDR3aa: CASSYRRSASTDTQYF; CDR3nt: TGTGCCAGCAGCTACCGGCGGAGTGCTAGCACAGATACGCAGTATTTT
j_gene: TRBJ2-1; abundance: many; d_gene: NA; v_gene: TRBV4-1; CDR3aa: CASSQVLGARSYNEQFF; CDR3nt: TGCGCCAGCAGCCAAGTCCTGGGGGCTCGCTCCTACAATGAGCAGTTCTTC
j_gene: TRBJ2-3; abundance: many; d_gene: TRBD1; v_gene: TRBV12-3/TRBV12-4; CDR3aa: CASSLRQGAGDTQYF; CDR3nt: TGTGCCAGCAGTTTAAGACAGGGAGCCGGAGATACGCAGTATTTT
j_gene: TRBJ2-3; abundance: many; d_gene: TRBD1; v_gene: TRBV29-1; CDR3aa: CSYRTGTGGFAQYF; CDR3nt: TGCAGCTATAGAACCGGGACAGGGGGCTTTGCGCAGTATTTT
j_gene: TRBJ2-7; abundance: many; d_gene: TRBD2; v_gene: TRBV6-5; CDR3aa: CASSLGLAGGIYEQYF; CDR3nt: TGTGCCAGCAGTTTAGGACTAGCGGGAGGGATCTACGAGCAGTACTTC
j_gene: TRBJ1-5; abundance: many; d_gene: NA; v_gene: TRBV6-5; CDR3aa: CASSRGGVSNQPQHF; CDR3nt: TGTGCCAGCAGCCGAGGGGGTGTTAGCAATCAGCCCCAGCATTTT
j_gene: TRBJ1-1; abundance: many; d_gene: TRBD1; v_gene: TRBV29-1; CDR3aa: CSVSTLGQGAEAFF; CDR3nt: TGCAGCGTTAGTACTCTCGGACAGGGGGCTGAAGCTTTCTTT
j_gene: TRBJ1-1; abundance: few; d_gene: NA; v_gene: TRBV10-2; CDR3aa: CASSALRGPNTAAFF; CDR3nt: TGCGCCAGCAGCGCTCTAAGAGGGCCGAACACTGCAGCTTTCTTT
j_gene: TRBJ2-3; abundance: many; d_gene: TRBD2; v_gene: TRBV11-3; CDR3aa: CASSQTGLAGPLRGAGSQYF; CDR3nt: TGTGCCAGCAGCCAGACCGGACTAGCGGGACCCCTCAGGGGGGCTGGGTCGCAGTATTTT
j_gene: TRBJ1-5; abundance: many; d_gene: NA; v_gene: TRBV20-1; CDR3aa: CSSNSFNQPQHF; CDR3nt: TGCAGCTCAAACAGCTTCAATCAGCCCCAGCATTTT
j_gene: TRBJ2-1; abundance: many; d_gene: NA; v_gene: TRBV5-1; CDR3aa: CASSLEGRSSYNEQFF; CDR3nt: TGCGCCAGCAGCTTGGAGGGCAGGAGCTCCTACAATGAGCAGTTCTTC
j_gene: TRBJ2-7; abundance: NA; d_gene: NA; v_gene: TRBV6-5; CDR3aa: CASSYSSLLTPYEQYF; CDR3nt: TGTGCCAGCAGTTACTCGTCTTTACTCACACCCTACGAGCAGTACTTC
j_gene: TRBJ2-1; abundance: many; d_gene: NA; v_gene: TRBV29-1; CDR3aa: CSVEAKAAPVGEQFF; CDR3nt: TGCAGCGTTGAAGCGAAGGCAGCGCCGGTGGGTGAGCAGTTCTTC